This TCR beta chain was observed in a study of TIL therapy for anti-PD-1-resistant metastatic lung cancer. Study in general: Median patient age was approximately 59, ranging roughly 38-75 years.

General study findings and limits: Treatment-naive, never-smoker and oncogene-addicted patients were overrepresented in this highly selected cohort.

A remark on this clone: Its specificity is unknown.

The immunoSEQ assay was v3. Sequencing used immunoSEQ multiplex PCR; TCRdb keeps in-frame clones, though not all of them. The repertoire consists of roughly 17,000 clones, with 70% to 85% occurring once and the leading ten covering more than 30%. Germline CDR1 LNHDA, CDR2 SQIVND (reference sequence). The J segment lost 4 bases and the V segment lost 7 bases, leaving 8 bases of the junction unmatched. This CDR3 spans 14 amino acids. Stated time point: pre-treatment sample, taken before nivolumab and TIL therapy. The sequenced sample was blood, obtained at baseline. The gene calls are TRBV19 and TRBJ2-5; 8 bases fit TRBD2. The receptor was isolated from a person between 25 and 79 years old with non-small cell lung cancer. The CDR3 loop is CASTVGRGVETQYF. CDR3 bases: TGTGCCAGTACGGTGGGGCGGGGGGTAGAGACCCAGTACTTC.